This T cell receptor (beta chain) is drawn from a study of TIL therapy for anti-PD-1-resistant metastatic lung cancer. Background on the study: Median patient age was 54, ranging about 38-80 years.

Trimming left V 0 bases short and J 6 bases short, with 7 bases between. The CDR3 is made up of 12 amino acids. CDR1 is SGHNT, CDR2 YYREEE, per germline (reference sequence). This was the immunoSEQ v3 assay. This table comes from immunoSEQ multiplex PCR, and its TCRdb copy is limited to in-frame clones, with some not included. This sample has 25,000 to 35,000 clones, with 74% found just once. Time point indicated: pre-treatment sample, taken before nivolumab and TIL therapy. Patients were adults with stage 4 NSCLC. The V call is TRBV5-4, the J call TRBJ2-7, with unresolved D. The sequencing used blood, collected at baseline. The receptor's source is a woman aged 30 to 85 with non-small cell lung cancer. The CDR3, as DNA: TGTGCCAGCAGCTTGGAAGTGACCGAGCAGTACTTC. Protein product: CASSLEVTEQYF.